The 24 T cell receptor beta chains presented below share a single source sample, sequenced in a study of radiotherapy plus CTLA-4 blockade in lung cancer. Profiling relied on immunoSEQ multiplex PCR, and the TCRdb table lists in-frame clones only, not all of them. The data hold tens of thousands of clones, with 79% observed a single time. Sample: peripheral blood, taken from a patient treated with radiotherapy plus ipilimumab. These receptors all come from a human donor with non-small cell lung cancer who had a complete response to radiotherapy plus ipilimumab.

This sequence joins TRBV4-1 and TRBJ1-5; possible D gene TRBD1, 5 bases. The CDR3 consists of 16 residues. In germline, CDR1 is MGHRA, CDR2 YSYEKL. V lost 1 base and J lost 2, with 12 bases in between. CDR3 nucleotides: TGCGCCAGCAGCCAAGGCGGGGGTTTTGGCAATCAGCCCCAGCATTTT. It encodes CASSQGGGFGNQPQHF.

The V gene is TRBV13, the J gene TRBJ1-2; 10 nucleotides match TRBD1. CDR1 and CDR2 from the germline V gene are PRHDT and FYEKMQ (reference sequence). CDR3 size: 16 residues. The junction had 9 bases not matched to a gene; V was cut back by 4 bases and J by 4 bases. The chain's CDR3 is CASSYDRGRGAYGYTF. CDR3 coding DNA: TGTGCCAGCAGCTACGACAGGGGGCGTGGAGCCTATGGCTACACCTTC.

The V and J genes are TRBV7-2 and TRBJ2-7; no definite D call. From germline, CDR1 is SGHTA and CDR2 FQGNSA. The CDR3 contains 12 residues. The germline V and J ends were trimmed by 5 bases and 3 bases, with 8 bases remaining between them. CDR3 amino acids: CASSPSFYEQYF. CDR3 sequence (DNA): TGTGCCAGCAGCCCATCCTTCTACGAGCAGTACTTC.

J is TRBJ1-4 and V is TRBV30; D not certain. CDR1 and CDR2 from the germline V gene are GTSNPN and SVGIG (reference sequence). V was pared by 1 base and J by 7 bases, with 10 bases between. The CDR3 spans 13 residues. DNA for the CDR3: TGTGCCTGGAGTGGTGTGTCCATTGAAAAACTGTTTTTT. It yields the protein CAWSGVSIEKLFF. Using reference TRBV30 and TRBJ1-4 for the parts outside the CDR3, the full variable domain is SQTIHQWPATLVQPVGSPLSLECTVEGTSNPNLYWYRQAAGRGLQLLFYSVGIGQISSEVPQNLSASRPQDRQFILSSKKLLLSDSGFYLCAWSGVSIEKLFFGSGTQLSVL.

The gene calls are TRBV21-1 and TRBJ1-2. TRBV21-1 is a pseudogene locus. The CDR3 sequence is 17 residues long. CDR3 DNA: TGTGCCAGCAGGAGGAACATAGCTACAGAAAGAACCTATGGCTACACCTTC. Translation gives CASRRNIATERTYGYTF.

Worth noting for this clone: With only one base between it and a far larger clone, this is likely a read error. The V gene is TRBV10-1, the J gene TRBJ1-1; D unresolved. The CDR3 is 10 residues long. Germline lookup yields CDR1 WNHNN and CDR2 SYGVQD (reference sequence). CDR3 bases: TGCGCCTGCAGGAACACTGAAGCTTTCTTT. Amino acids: CACRNTEAFF.

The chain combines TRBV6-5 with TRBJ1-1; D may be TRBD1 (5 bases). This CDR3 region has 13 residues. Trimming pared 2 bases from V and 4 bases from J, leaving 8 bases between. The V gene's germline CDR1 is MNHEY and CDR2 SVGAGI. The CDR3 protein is CASSYGQATEAFF. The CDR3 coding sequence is TGTGCCAGCAGTTACGGACAAGCCACTGAAGCTTTCTTT.

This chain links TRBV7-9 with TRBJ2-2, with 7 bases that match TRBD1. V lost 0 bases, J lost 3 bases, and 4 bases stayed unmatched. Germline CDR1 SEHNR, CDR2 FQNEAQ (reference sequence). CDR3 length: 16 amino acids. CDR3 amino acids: CASSLASGQYTGELFF. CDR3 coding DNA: TGTGCCAGCAGCTTAGCATCGGGACAGTACACCGGGGAGCTGTTTTTT.

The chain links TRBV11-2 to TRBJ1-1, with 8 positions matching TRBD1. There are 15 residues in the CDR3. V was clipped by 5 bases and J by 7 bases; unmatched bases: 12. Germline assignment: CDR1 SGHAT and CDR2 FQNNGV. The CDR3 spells CASSPPDRVLGEAFF. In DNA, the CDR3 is TGTGCCAGCAGCCCCCCGGACAGGGTATTGGGTGAAGCTTTCTTT.

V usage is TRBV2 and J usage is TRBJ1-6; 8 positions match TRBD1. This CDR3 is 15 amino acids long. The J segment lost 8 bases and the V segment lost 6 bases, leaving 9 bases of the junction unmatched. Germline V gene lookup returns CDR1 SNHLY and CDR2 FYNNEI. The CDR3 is CASSYDRGADSPLHF. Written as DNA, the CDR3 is TGTGCCAGCAGCTATGACAGGGGAGCGGATTCACCCCTCCACTTT.

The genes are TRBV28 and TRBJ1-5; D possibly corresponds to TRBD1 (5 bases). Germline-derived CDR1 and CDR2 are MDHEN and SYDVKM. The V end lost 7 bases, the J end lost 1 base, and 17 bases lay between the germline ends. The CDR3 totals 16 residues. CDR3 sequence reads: CASTLVGQRSNQPQHF. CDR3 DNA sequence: TGTGCCAGCACCCTAGTAGGACAACGAAGCAATCAGCCCCAGCATTTT.

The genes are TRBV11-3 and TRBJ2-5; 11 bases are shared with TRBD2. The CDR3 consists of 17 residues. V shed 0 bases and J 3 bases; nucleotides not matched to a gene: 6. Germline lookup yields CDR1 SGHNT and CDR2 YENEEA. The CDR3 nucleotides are TGTGCCAGCAGCTTAGACGTAGCGGGAGGGCCCGAAGAGACCCAGTACTTC. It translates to CASSLDVAGGPEETQYF.

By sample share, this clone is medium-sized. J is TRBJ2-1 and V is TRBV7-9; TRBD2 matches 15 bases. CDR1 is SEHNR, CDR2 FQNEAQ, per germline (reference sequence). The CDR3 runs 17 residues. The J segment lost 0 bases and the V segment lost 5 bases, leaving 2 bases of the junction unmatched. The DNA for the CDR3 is TGTGCCAGCAGCGGGACTAGCGGGGGGAACTCCTACAATGAGCAGTTCTTC. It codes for CASSGTSGGNSYNEQFF. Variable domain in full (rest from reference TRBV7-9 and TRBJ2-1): DTGVSQNPRHKITKRGQNVTFRCDPISEHNRLYWYRQTLGQGPEFLTYFQNEAQLEKSRLLSDRFSAERPKGSFSTLEIQRTEQGDSAMYLCASSGTSGGNSYNEQFFGPGTRLTVL.

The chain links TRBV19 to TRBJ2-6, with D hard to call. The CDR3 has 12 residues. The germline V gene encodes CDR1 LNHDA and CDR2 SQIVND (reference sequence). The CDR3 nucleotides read TGTGTTTCGTGGGGAGGGGCCAACGTCCTGACTTTC. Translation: CVSWGGANVLTF.

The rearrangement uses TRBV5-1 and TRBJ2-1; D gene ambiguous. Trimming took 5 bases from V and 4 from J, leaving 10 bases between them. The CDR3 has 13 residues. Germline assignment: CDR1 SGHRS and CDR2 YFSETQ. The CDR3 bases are TGCGCCAGCAGGGAGCGCAGTTACAATGAGCAGTTCTTC. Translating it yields CASRERSYNEQFF.

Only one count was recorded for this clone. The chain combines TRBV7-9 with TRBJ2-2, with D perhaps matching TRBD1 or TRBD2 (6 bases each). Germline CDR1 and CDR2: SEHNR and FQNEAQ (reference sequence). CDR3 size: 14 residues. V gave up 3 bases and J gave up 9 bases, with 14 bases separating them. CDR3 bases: TGTGCCAGCAGCTTCACGGGGGCTGGTTGGGAGCTGTTTTTT. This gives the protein CASSFTGAGWELFF.

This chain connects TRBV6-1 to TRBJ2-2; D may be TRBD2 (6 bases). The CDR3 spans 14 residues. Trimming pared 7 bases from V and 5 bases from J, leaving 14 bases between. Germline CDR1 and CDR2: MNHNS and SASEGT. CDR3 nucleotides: TGTGCCAGCAATTGGGACCGGGAGACCGGGGAGCTGTTTTTT. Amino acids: CASNWDRETGELFF.

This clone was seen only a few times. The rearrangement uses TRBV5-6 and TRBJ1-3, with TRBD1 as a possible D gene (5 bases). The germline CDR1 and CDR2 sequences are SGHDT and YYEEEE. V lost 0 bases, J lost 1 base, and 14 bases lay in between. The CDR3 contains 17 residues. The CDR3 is CASSLATGLSSGNTIYF. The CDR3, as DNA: TGTGCCAGCAGCTTGGCTACAGGCTTATCTTCTGGAAACACCATATATTTT.

In DNA, the CDR3 is TGTGCCAGCAGTGTGGGGGACAGGGGAAACACTGAAGCTTTCTTT. Its translation: CASSVGDRGNTEAFF. The chain links TRBV6-1 to TRBJ1-1, with 10 bases lining up with TRBD1. The CDR3 runs 15 residues. The V and J ends lost 4 bases and 2 bases, in that order; junction bases with no gene match: 4. Germline lookup yields CDR1 MNHNS and CDR2 SASEGT.

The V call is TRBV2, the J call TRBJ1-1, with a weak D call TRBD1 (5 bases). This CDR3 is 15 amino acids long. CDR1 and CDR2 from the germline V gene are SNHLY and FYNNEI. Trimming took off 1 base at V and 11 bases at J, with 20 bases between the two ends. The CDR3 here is CASSEVGGHVKRAFF. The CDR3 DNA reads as TGTGCCAGCAGTGAAGTCGGAGGACACGTGAAAAGGGCTTTCTTT.

In DNA form, the CDR3 reads TGCGCCAGCAGCTTACTAGCGGGAGGGAGGAATGAGCAGTTCTTC. Translation gives CASSLLAGGRNEQFF. The chain couples TRBV5-1 to TRBJ2-1; 13 bases map to TRBD2. This CDR3 is built from 15 residues. The germline CDR1 and CDR2 sequences are SGHRS and YFSETQ. J lost 7 bases, V lost 2 bases, and 3 bases had no gene match.

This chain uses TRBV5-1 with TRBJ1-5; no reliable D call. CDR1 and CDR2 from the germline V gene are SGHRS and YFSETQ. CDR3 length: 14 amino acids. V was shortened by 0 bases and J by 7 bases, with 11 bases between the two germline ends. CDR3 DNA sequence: TGCGCCAGCAGCTTGGAGGGAGGGAGGCAGCCCCAGCATTTT. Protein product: CASSLEGGRQPQHF. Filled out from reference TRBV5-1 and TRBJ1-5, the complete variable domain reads KAGVTQTPRYLIKTRGQQVTLSCSPISGHRSVSWYQQTPGQGLQFLFEYFSETQRNKGNFPGRFSGRQFSNSRSEMNVSTLELGDSALYLCASSLEGGRQPQHFGDGTRLSIL.

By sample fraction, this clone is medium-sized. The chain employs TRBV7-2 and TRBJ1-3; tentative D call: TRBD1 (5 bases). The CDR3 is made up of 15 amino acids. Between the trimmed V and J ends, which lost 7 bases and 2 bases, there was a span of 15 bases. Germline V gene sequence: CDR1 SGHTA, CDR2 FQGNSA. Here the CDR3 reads CASKEGRGAGNTIYF. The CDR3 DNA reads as TGTGCCAGCAAAGAGGGAAGAGGGGCTGGAAACACCATATATTTT.

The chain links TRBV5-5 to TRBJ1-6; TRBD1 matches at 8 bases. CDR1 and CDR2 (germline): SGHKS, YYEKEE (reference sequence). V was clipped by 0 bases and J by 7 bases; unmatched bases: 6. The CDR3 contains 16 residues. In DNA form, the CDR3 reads TGTGCCAGCAGCTTGGTTCAGGGGGCCGAGAATTCACCCCTCCACTTT. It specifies CASSLVQGAENSPLHF. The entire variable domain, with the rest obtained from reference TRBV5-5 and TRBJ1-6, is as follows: DAGVTQSPTHLIKTRGQQVTLRCSPISGHKSVSWYQQVLGQGPQFIFQYYEKEERGRGNFPDRFSARQFPNYSSELNVNALLLGDSALYLCASSLVQGAENSPLHFGNGTRLTVT.